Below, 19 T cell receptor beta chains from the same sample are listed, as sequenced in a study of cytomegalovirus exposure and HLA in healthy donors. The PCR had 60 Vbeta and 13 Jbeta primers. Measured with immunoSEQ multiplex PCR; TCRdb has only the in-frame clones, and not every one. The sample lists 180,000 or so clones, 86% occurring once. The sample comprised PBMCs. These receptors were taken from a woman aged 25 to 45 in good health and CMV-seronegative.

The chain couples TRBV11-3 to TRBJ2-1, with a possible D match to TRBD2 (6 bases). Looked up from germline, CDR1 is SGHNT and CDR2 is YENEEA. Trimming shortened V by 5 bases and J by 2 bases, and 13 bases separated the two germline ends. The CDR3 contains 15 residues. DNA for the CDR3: TGTGCCAGCAGCCAGGGACTTCAAACCTACAATGAGCAGTTCTTC. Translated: CASSQGLQTYNEQFF.

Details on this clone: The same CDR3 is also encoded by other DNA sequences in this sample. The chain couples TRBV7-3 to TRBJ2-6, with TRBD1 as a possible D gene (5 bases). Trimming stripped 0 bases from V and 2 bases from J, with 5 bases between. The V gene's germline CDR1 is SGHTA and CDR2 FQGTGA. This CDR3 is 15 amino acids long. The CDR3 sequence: CASSLTGAGANVLTF. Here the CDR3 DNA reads TGTGCCAGCAGCTTAACAGGGGCTGGGGCCAACGTCCTGACTTTC.

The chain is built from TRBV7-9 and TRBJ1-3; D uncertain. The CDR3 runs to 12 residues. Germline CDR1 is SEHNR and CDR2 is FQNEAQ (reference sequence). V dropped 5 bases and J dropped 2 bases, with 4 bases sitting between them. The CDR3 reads CASSVTGNTIYF. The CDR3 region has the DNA TGTGCCAGCAGCGTAACTGGAAACACCATATATTTT.

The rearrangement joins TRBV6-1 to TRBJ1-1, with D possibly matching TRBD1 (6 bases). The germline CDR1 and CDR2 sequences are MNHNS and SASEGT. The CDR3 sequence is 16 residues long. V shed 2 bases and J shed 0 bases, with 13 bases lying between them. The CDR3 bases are TGTGCCAGCAGTGAATTAGGGAGGGGGATGAACACTGAAGCTTTCTTT. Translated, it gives CASSELGRGMNTEAFF.

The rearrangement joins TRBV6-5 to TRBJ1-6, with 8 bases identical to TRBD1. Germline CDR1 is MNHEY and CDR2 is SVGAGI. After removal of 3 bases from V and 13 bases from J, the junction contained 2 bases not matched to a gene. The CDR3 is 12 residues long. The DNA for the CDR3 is TGTGCCAGCAGTTATCGGGACAGGCCCCTCCACTTT. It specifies CASSYRDRPLHF.

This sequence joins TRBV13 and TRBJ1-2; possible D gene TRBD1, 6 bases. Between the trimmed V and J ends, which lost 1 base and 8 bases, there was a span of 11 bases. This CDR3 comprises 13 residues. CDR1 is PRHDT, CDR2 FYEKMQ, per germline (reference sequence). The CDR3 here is CASSLADSGGYTF. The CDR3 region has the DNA TGTGCCAGCAGCTTAGCGGACAGTGGGGGCTACACCTTC.

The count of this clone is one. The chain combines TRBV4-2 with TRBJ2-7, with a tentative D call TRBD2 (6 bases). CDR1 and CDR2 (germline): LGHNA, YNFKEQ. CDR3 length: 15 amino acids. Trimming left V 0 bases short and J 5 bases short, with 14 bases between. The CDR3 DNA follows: TGTGCCAGCAGCCAAGATTTAAAGGGAGGTCACGAGCAGTACTTC. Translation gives CASSQDLKGGHEQYF.

The chain's CDR3 is CASSLSDRGGPGELFF. The DNA for the CDR3 is TGCGCCAGCAGCTTGTCCGACAGGGGAGGCCCCGGGGAGCTGTTTTTT. This chain connects TRBV5-1 to TRBJ2-2, with 8 nucleotides matching TRBD1. Germline values: CDR1 SGHRS, CDR2 YFSETQ. The CDR3 runs 16 residues. The junction had 8 bases not matched to a gene; V was cut back by 1 base and J by 6 bases.

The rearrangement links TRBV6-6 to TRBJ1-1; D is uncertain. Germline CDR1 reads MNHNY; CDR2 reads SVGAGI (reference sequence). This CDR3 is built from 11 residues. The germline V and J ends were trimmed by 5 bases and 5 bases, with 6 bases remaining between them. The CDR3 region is CASSRATEAFF. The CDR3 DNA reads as TGTGCCAGCAGTCGAGCGACTGAAGCTTTCTTT.

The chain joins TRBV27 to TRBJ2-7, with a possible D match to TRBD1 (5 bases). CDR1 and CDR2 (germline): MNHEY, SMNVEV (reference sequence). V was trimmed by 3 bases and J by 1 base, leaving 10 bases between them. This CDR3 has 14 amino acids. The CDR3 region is CASSFGASSYEQYF. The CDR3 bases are TGTGCCAGCAGTTTTGGGGCCAGTTCCTACGAGCAGTACTTC.

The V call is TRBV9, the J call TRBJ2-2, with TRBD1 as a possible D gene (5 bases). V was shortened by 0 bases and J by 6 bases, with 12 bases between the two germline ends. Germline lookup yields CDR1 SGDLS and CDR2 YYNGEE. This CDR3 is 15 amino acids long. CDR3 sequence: CASSVARQFAGELFF. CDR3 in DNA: TGTGCCAGCAGCGTAGCGCGACAGTTTGCCGGGGAGCTGTTTTTT.

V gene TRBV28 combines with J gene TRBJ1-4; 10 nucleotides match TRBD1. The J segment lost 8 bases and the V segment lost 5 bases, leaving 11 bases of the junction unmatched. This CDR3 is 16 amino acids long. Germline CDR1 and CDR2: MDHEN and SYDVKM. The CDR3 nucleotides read TGTGCCAGCAGTACTGGGACAGGGGATGTTGGAGAAAAACTGTTTTTT. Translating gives CASSTGTGDVGEKLFF.

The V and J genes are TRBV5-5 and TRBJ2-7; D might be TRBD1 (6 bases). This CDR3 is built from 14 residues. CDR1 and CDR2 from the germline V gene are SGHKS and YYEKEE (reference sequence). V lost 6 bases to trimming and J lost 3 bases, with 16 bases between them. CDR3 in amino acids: CASTSGTYFYEQYF. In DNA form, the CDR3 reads TGTGCCAGCACCTCCGGGACATACTTCTACGAGCAGTACTTC.

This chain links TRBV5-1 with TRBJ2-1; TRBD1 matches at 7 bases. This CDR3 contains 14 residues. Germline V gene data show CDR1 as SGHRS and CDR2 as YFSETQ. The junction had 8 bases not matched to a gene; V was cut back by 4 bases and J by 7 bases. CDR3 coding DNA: TGCGCCAGCAGCGCCGACAGGGCAAGTAATGAGCAGTTCTTC. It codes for CASSADRASNEQFF.

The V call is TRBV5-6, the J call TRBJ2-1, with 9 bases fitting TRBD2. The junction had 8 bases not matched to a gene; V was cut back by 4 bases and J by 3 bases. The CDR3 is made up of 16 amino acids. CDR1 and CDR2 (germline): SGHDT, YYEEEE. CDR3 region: CASSPGPSGDYNEQFF. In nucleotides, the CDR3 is TGTGCCAGCAGCCCCGGCCCTAGCGGGGACTACAATGAGCAGTTCTTC.

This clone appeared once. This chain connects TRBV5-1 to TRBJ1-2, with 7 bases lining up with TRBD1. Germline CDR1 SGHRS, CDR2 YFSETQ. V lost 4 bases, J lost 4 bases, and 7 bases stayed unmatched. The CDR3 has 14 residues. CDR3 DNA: TGCGCCAGCAGCCCAGGACAGGCAATCTATGGCTACACCTTC. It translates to CASSPGQAIYGYTF.

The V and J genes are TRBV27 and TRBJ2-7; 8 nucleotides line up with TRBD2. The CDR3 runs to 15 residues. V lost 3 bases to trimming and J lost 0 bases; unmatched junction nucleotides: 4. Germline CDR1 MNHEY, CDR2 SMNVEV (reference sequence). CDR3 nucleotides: TGTGCCAGCAGTTTGAAGAGCGGGAGCTCCTACGAGCAGTACTTC. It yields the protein CASSLKSGSSYEQYF.

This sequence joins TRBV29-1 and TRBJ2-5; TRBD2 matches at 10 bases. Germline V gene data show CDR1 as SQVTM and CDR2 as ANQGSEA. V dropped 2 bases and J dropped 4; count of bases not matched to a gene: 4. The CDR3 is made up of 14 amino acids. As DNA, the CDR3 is TGCAGCGTTGAACAAGCGGGAGGGGGAGAGACCCAGTACTTC. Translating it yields CSVEQAGGGETQYF. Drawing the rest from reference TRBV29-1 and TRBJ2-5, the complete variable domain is SAVISQKPSRDICQRGTSLTIQCQVDSQVTMMFWYRQQPGQSLTLIATANQGSEATYESGFVIDKFPISRPNLTFSTLTVSNMSPEDSSIYLCSVEQAGGGETQYFGPGTRLLVL.

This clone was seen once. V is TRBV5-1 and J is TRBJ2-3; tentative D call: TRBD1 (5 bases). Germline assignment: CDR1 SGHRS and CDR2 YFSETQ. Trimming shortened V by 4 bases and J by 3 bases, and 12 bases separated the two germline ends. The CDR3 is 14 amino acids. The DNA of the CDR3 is TGCGCCAGCAGCCTAACCCACAGGACAGATACGCAGTATTTT. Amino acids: CASSLTHRTDTQYF.